This T cell receptor beta chain comes out of a study of T cells in Graves' hyperthyroidism and ophthalmopathy (dated by TCRdb to between 2018 and 2021). The study in broad terms: Peripheral blood was sampled at the time of initial diagnosis, prior to any treatment. To identify TCR V-J signatures that set the groups apart, the researchers used a discovery cohort of 90 to 100 patients, made up of approximately 43 with Graves' ophthalmopathy and about 55 with stable Graves' hyperthyroidism. An independent validation cohort of about 20 hyperthyroidism patients and roughly 16 patients who later progressed to ophthalmopathy tested prospective prediction of ophthalmopathy. The 95 to 100 discovery patients were randomly split 7:3 into training and test sets. The study also compared thyroid tissue and blood T-cell repertoires from about 6 Graves' hyperthyroidism patients. Following sampling, methimazole starting at 30 mg daily was given to hyperthyroidism patients, and high-dose intravenous methylprednisolone was given to ophthalmopathy patients. TCR Vbeta CDR3 sequencing of roughly 140 peripheral blood samples (about 45 ophthalmopathy, 75 hyperthyroidism and about 17 progressor patients) is reported in the paper.

Stable Graves' hyperthyroidism was defined as the absence of progression to ophthalmopathy over 18 months of follow-up. Hyperthyroidism patients were newly diagnosed, had a disease duration of under 2 months, and were aged 18 to 65 years. Patients with uncontrolled infections, other autoimmune diseases, pregnancy or lactation were excluded. Clinical symptoms, serum thyroxine and TRAb, thyroid ultrasound, and orbital computed tomography formed the basis for the diagnoses. PBMCs were separated from roughly 9.3 ml of fresh peripheral blood using Ficoll-Paque density gradient centrifugation. Total RNA was extracted using Trizol reagent, and RNA quality was assessed on an Agilent 2100 Bioanalyzer. This clonotype was observed many times. Its antigen remains unidentified. The record has no base qualities; no much larger clone is one base away. TCR beta CDR3 regions were amplified from RNA transcripts. The TCR CDR3 was subjected to a first round of RT-PCR using the HTBI primer set and the Qiagen OneStep RT-PCR kit. Libraries were constructed in a second round of multiplex PCR, after which size selection and purification were carried out. Libraries were sequenced paired-end with 100 bp reads on an Illumina HiSeq2000. From the authors' description of their analysis: SOAPnuke was used to process the raw data, throwing out any read that contained adapters or uncalled bases, had a mean Phred below 15, or lacked an exact constant-primer or identifier match. High-quality paired reads were merged using COPE v1.2.5, and each unique nucleotide sequence was defined as a clonotype. Clonotypes were aligned to IMGT TRBV, TRBD and TRBJ reference segments using MiTCR v1.1. The analysis was restricted to V-J combinations with a frequency above 0.0001, which together covered roughly 99% of the repertoires. The TCS score was defined as F50 (clonal expansion) divided by E x V (chaos), with BLOSUM62-based TCRdist calculated between CDR3 peptides within each V-J. Welch's t-statistics and random forest reduced some 510 V-J features to 13, which were used in a naive Bayes classifier (R e1071). TCRdb reworked the public reads: Q25 trimming with fastp, MiXCR clone assembly, productive beta chains retained. Each CDR3 protein appears once, grouped with its most common genes and DNA. The V and J calls, along with clone size, are taken from TCRdb and not from the paper's own processing. The sample yields about 320,000 distinct CDR3 sequences; approximately 17% were counted once. The top ten constitute approximately 35% of the sample.

Study-wide conclusions, independent of this receptor: No statistical method was used to set the sample size in advance, and investigators knew the group allocation. In validation, the model predicted progression to ophthalmopathy with approximately 71% sensitivity and over 72% specificity, a median of around six months before onset. Most expanded thyroid clonotypes (frequency above 0.001) were also detected in blood, suggesting blood repertoires may reflect thyroid immune responses. In cross-validation, a model built on a 13 V-J signature told ophthalmopathy apart from stable hyperthyroidism with approximately 90% sensitivity and approximately 81% specificity, and in testing the same model reached 80%/75%.

Sequenced material: blood. This receptor was obtained from a man under 40 with Graves' hyperthyroidism.

The CDR3 protein is CASSPVGLGNWGYEQYF. Here is the DNA: TGTGCCAGCAGTCCCGTAGGACTAGGTAACTGGGGGTACGAGCAGTACTTC. The chain joins TRBV28 to TRBJ2-7; a stretch of 7 junction bases matches TRBD2. Trimming removed 5 bases from V and 4 bases from J; the gene matches leave 17 bases unexplained. CDR1 and CDR2 were assigned from the germline V gene as MDHEN and SYDVKM. Spanning cysteine to phenylalanine, the CDR3 consists of 17 amino acids. Of all the DNA, just the CDR3 is kept, 51 bases in frame from base 1.